What follows describes a single TCR beta chain. These data originate in a study of Tregs in tolerant kidney transplant recipients. Before regulatory T cell sorting, thawed PBMCs rested overnight at 37°C in about 220 IU/ml IL-2. With V trimmed by 8 bases and J by 4 bases, 8 bases remained unmatched. The CDR3 covers 13 residues. CDR1 is SGHRS and CDR2 is YFSETQ in the germline V gene. The method was immunoSEQ multiplex PCR; TCRdb's version includes in-frame clones alone and lacks a portion of them. The repertoire holds some 15,000 clones, roughly 75% seen once, with approximately 1.7% in the top ten. Sequencing used Tregs from blood, obtained before the transplant. The chain carries TRBV5-1 and TRBJ1-1, with 7 bases identical to TRBD1. This TCR came from a human donor who received a combined kidney and bone marrow transplant. CDR3 region: CASFQGVGTEAFF. The CDR3, as DNA: TGCGCCAGTTTTCAGGGGGTCGGCACTGAAGCTTTCTTT.